A single sample gave rise to the 4 T cell receptor beta chains below, sequenced in a study of cytomegalovirus exposure and HLA in healthy donors. PCR used 60 Vbeta primers and 13 Jbeta primers. Using immunoSEQ multiplex PCR, the repertoire was profiled, and TCRdb retains in-frame clones only, with some absent. The table has fewer than 80,000 clones, 65% to 75% seen once. Sequencing was carried out using PBMCs. Receptor source: a woman in her 30s in good health and CMV-seronegative.

In regard to this clone: Other DNA sequences from this sample encode an identical CDR3 as well. The chain has TRBV30 and TRBJ2-2; D unclear. The V end lost 2 bases, the J end lost 8 bases, and 6 bases lay between the germline ends. Germline-derived CDR1 and CDR2 are GTSNPN and SVGIG (reference sequence). This CDR3 is built from 11 residues. Here the CDR3 reads CAWSPGGELFF. For the CDR3, the DNA is TGTGCCTGGAGTCCGGGTGGGGAGCTGTTTTTT.

The chain joins TRBV6-6 to TRBJ2-1; D unresolved. The germline V gene has CDR1 MNHNY and CDR2 SVGAGI (reference sequence). The CDR3 has 12 amino acids. Trimming took 5 bases from V and 8 from J, leaving 10 bases between them. CDR3 sequence reads: CASSAGSDEQFF. CDR3 DNA: TGTGCCAGCAGTGCCGGGTCCGATGAGCAGTTCTTC.

This chain joins TRBV9 and TRBJ2-1, with D perhaps TRBD2 (5 bases). The CDR3 totals 13 residues. Germline assignment: CDR1 SGDLS and CDR2 YYNGEE. The germline V and J ends were trimmed by 3 bases and 7 bases, with 11 bases remaining between them. The CDR3, as DNA: TGTGCCAGCAGCGCTGATACTAGTAATGAGCAGTTCTTC. Protein sequence: CASSADTSNEQFF.

The gene calls are TRBV27 and TRBJ1-6; tentatively, D is TRBD1 (5 bases). CDR1 is MNHEY, CDR2 SMNVEV, per germline (reference sequence). V was cut by 0 bases and J by 2 bases, with 8 bases left in between. CDR3 length: 16 amino acids. As DNA, the CDR3 is TGTGCCAGCAGTTTATCAGGACACCCCTATAATTCACCCCTCCACTTT. This encodes CASSLSGHPYNSPLHF.